This entry features one T cell receptor (beta chain) sequence. Its specificity is not known. The data were taken from a study of Ad26.COV2.S vaccination and SARS-CoV-2 variants. Study as a whole: Donor was in the COV1001 Ad26.COV2.S trial arm. Study-wide findings and caveats: The analyses of TCR breadth and depth may have understated the size of total T cell responses. Substantial response breadth was reportedly seen for spike-specific CD8+ and CD4+ T cells after vaccination.

Produced via immunoSEQ multiplex PCR; TCRdb's table is partial and in-frame only. The sample includes 350,000 to 600,000 clones, nearly 90% of them seen just once. Treatment indicated: 19 received Ad26.COV2.S at low or high dose, single or two shots; 5 received placebo; per-sample allocation not given. It was on day 63 after the first vaccine or placebo injection that samples were taken. This person who donated was an adult of 18-55 years in Boston. Per the germline V gene, CDR1 is DFQATT and CDR2 is SNEGSKA (reference sequence). This CDR3 is built from 14 residues. Trimming left V 3 bases short and J 6 bases short, with 14 bases between.

The clonotype was recovered from a person between 18 and 65 years old who received the Ad26.COV2.S COVID-19 vaccine or a placebo. The chain has TRBV20-1 and TRBJ2-2; perhaps TRBD1 as D (5 bases). Material: peripheral blood, obtained in a trial of Ad26.COV2.S vaccine versus placebo. The CDR3 DNA follows: TGCAGTGCTAGTGAGTCAAGGGGCGCCGGGGAGCTGTTTTTT. Protein: CSASESRGAGELFF.